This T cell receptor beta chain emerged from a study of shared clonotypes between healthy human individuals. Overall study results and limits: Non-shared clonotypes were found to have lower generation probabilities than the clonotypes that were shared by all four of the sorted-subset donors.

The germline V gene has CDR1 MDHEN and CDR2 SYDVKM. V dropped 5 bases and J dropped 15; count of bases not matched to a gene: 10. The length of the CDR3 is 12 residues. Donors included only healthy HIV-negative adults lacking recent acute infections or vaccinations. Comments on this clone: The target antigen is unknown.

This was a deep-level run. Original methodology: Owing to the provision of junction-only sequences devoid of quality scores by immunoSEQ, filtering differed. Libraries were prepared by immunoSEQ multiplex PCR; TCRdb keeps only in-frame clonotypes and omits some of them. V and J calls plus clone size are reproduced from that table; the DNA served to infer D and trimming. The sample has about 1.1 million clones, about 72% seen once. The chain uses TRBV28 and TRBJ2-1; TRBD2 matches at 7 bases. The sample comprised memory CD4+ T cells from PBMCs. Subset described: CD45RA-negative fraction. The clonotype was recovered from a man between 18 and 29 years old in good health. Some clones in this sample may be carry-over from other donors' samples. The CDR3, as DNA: TGTGCCAGCAGTCCCCAGCGGGATGACCCGTTCTTC. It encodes CASSPQRDDPFF. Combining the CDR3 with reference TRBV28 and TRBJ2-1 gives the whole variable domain DVKVTQSSRYLVKRTGEKVFLECVQDMDHENMFWYRQDPGLGLRLIYFSYDVKMKEKGDIPEGYSVSREKKERFSLILESASTNQTSMYLCASSPQRDDPFFGPGTRLTVL.